The 2 T cell receptor beta chains below all came from one sample that was sequenced in a study of identical twins. TCRdb passed the 5' RACE reads through MiXCR, listing each CDR3 protein once. This sample yields some 600,000 distinct CDR3 sequences, of which just over 7% are seen a single time; about 1.6% belongs to the top ten. A further study also used this sample, focusing on yellow fever vaccine responses in identical twins.

The sequencing input was PBMCs. These receptor sequences come from a woman between 18 and 30 years old in good health.

Only a few counts were recorded for this clonotype. The chain recombines TRBV3-1 with TRBJ1-1, with D maybe TRBD1 (5 bases). Germline V CDR1 and CDR2: LGHDT, YNNKEL (reference sequence). The CDR3 is 14 amino acids. The V end was cut by 6 bases, the J end by 2 bases, with 13 bases between. CDR3 loop: CASRGGPINTEAFF. In nucleotides, the CDR3 is TGTGCCAGCAGGGGGGGACCAATTAACACTGAAGCTTTCTTT.

In DNA form, the CDR3 reads TGTGCCAGCAGCTGGTCCGGGACTAGCGGGAGGGGCCCCGGGGAGCTGTTTTTT. Protein: CASSWSGTSGRGPGELFF. This chain links TRBV7-8 with TRBJ2-2, with 16 bases matching TRBD2. The V gene end was trimmed by 4 bases and the J gene end by 6 bases; junction bases not matched to a gene: 8. Germline-derived CDR1 and CDR2 are SGHVS and FQNEAQ. The CDR3 spans 18 residues.